This TCR beta chain is from a study of Ad26.COV2.S vaccination and SARS-CoV-2 variants. Broader study findings: Higher spike-specific TCR breadth was found in vaccine recipients than in placebo recipients. Across vaccine and placebo recipients, the breadth of non-spike TCRs was similar.

With respect to this clone: Antigen: not known.

The treatment: over 15 received Ad26.COV2.S at low or high dose, single or two shots; 5 received placebo; per-sample allocation not given. Day 63 after the first injection of vaccine or placebo was the sampling time. Profiled with immunoSEQ multiplex PCR; TCRdb holds only in-frame clones, not every one. Of 300,000 to 400,000 clones in the sample, around nine tenths were seen once. The clonotype comes from a person between 18 and 59 years old who received the Ad26.COV2.S COVID-19 vaccine or a placebo. The sequencing used peripheral blood, collected in a trial of Ad26.COV2.S vaccine versus placebo.

The CDR3 loop reads CASSIIRGDGYTF. The CDR3 region has the DNA TGTGCCAGTAGTATAATCAGGGGAGATGGCTACACCTTC. The rearrangement links TRBV19 to TRBJ1-2; TRBD1 is a possible D gene (6 bases). Germline V gives CDR1 LNHDA, CDR2 SQIVND (reference sequence). Trimming stripped 2 bases from V and 6 bases from J, with 10 bases between. This CDR3 is 13 amino acids long.